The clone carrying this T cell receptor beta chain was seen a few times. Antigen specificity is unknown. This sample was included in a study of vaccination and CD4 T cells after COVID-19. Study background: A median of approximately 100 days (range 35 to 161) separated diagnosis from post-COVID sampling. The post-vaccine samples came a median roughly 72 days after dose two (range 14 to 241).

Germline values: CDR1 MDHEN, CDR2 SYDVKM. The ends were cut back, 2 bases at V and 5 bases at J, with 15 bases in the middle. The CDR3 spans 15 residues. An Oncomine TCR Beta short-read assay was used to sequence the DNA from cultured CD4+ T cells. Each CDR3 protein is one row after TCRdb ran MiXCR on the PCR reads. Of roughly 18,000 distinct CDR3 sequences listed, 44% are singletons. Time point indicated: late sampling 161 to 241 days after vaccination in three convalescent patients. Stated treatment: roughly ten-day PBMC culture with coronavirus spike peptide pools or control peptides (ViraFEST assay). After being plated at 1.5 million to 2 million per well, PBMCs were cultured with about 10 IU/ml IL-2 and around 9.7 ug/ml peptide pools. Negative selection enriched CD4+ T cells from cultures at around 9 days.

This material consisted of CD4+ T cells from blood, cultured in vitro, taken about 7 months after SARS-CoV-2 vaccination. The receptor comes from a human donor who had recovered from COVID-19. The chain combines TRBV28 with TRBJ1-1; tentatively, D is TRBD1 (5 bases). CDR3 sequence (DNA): TGTGCCAGCAGTTTAAATACAGGCCGGGGGACTGAAGCTTTCTTT. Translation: CASSLNTGRGTEAFF.